This T cell receptor (beta chain) was observed in a study of post-analysis software for immune sequencing data. Study observations and caveats: TRBV segments more frequent in patients than in controls numbered five and included TRBV5-6, TRBV5-1 and TRBV20-1.

The CDR3 extends over 17 amino acids. CDR1 is SEHNR, CDR2 FQNEAQ, per germline (reference sequence). Points on this clonotype: Its antigen is not known. At one end, the junction sequence differs from germline, possibly due to a read error.

The authors incorporated unique molecular identifiers into the TCR beta cDNA libraries. TCRdb fed the PCR reads into MiXCR, producing one record per CDR3 protein. The table shows about 820,000 distinct CDR3 sequences, with about 53% occurring only once. The source of this sequence is a girl between 5 and 17 years old with multiple sclerosis. Sequencing input: blood. The chain uses TRBV7-9 and TRBJ1-1; D might be TRBD1 (6 bases). CDR3 region: CAGSLPSDRIRDTEAFF. The CDR3 DNA is TGTGCCGGCAGCTTACCTAGCGACAGGATACGGGACACTGAAGCTTTCTTT.